Following are 24 T cell receptor beta chains from one sample sequenced in a study of cytotoxic CD8 clonotypes in ibrutinib-treated CLL. Assay used: immunoSEQ multiplex PCR; TCRdb lists only in-frame clones, some missing. The sample includes more than 110,000 clones, 75% to 85% of them seen just once. The sample here was PBMCs, taken after 36 months of ibrutinib treatment. The receptors here all came from a human donor with chronic lymphocytic leukemia.

CDR3: CAISLREGEGEQYF. The CDR3 nucleotides are TGTGCCATCAGCTTGCGGGAGGGCGAGGGCGAGCAGTACTTC. The chain employs TRBV10-3 and TRBJ2-7; TRBD2 agrees at 9 bases. The CDR3 loop spans 14 amino acids. V was pared by 6 bases and J by 6 bases, with 9 bases of the junction left unmatched. In germline, CDR1 is ENHRY, CDR2 SYGVKD.

The chain employs TRBV28 and TRBJ1-5, with TRBD1 as a possible D gene (6 bases). The CDR3 runs to 15 residues. Germline V CDR1 and CDR2: MDHEN, SYDVKM. The V end was cut by 6 bases, the J end by 4 bases, with 16 bases between. CDR3 residues: CASSGGQGRNQPQHF. DNA of the CDR3: TGTGCCAGCAGCGGGGGCCAGGGGCGTAATCAGCCCCAGCATTTT.

This chain joins TRBV4-1 and TRBJ2-3, with TRBD2 as a possible D gene (5 bases). CDR3 size: 15 residues. CDR1 MGHRA and CDR2 YSYEKL come from the germline V gene. Trimming took off 0 bases at V and 4 bases at J, with 11 bases between the two ends. The CDR3 bases are TGCGCCAGCAGCCAAGAAGGGAGCTTCCCAGATACGCAGTATTTT. Translation: CASSQEGSFPDTQYF.

The chain carries TRBV18 and TRBJ1-1; 7 bases line up with TRBD1. V trimming: 2 bases; J trimming: 5 bases; junction bases outside the gene matches: 11. Germline assignment: CDR1 KGHSH and CDR2 LQKENI. The CDR3 is 16 residues long. The CDR3 loop is CASSPKIDRVGTEAFF. The CDR3 DNA follows: TGTGCCAGCTCACCAAAGATTGACAGGGTGGGTACTGAAGCTTTCTTT.

This clone was detected a few times. The rearrangement links TRBV9 to TRBJ1-1; D call uncertain. Per the germline V gene, CDR1 is SGDLS and CDR2 is YYNGEE. Trimming removed 2 bases from V and 1 base from J, with 9 bases in between. The CDR3 totals 14 residues. In nucleotides, the CDR3 is TGTGCCAGCAGCGTGGAATTGGCGAACACTGAAGCTTTCTTT. Translated: CASSVELANTEAFF.

The chain has TRBV6-6 and TRBJ1-5; D is ambiguous. Germline V CDR1 and CDR2: MNHNY, SVGAGI (reference sequence). This CDR3 region has 14 residues. The V end lost 0 bases, the J end lost 5 bases, and 8 bases lay between the germline ends. The CDR3 DNA is TGTGCCAGCAGTTACTCGTTGTCCTATCAGCCCCAGCATTTT. It encodes CASSYSLSYQPQHF.

This rearrangement joins TRBV7-9 to TRBJ2-3; 7 nucleotides align to TRBD2. The germline V gene encodes CDR1 SEHNR and CDR2 FQNEAQ (reference sequence). J gave up 2 bases and V 5 bases, and 13 bases lay outside the gene matches. The CDR3 contains 17 residues. The CDR3, as DNA: TGTGCCAGCAGCCCCTTGGGCCTAGCGGTAACCACAGATACGCAGTATTTT. This translates into CASSPLGLAVTTDTQYF. Drawing the rest from reference TRBV7-9 and TRBJ2-3, the complete variable domain is DTGVSQNPRHKITKRGQNVTFRCDPISEHNRLYWYRQTLGQGPEFLTYFQNEAQLEKSRLLSDRFSAERPKGSFSTLEIQRTEQGDSAMYLCASSPLGLAVTTDTQYFGPGTRLTVL.

V and J are TRBV4-1 and TRBJ1-6; D is undetermined. Germline lookup yields CDR1 MGHRA and CDR2 YSYEKL. The CDR3 spans 16 residues. Between the trimmed V and J ends, which lost 3 bases and 7 bases, there was a span of 16 bases. This chain's CDR3 is CASSQNLGTGNSPLHF. As DNA, the CDR3 is TGCGCCAGCAGCCAGAACCTAGGCACGGGGAATTCACCCCTCCACTTT.

The V and J genes are TRBV7-9 and TRBJ2-7, with D possibly called TRBD1 or TRBD2 (6 bases each). V lost 5 bases, J lost 5 bases, and 22 bases lay in between. CDR3 length: 16 residues. From germline, CDR1 is SEHNR and CDR2 FQNEAQ (reference sequence). The CDR3 DNA sequence: TGTGCCAGCAGCACCCTTCCGGGGGACGGGGGCCACGAGCAGTACTTC. This gives the protein CASSTLPGDGGHEQYF. Variable domain in full (rest from reference TRBV7-9 and TRBJ2-7): DTGVSQNPRHKITKRGQNVTFRCDPISEHNRLYWYRQTLGQGPEFLTYFQNEAQLEKSRLLSDRFSAERPKGSFSTLEIQRTEQGDSAMYLCASSTLPGDGGHEQYFGPGTRLTVT.

CDR3 protein: CASSLVRGKLFF. The CDR3 nucleotides are TGTGCCAGCAGCTTAGTTCGTGGAAAACTGTTTTTT. The chain uses TRBV7-2 and TRBJ1-4; D unresolved. Trimming shortened V by 1 base and J by 10 bases, and 7 bases separated the two germline ends. This CDR3 has 12 residues. CDR1 is SGHTA and CDR2 is FQGNSA in the germline V gene.

V is TRBV12-5 and J is TRBJ1-1; tentative D call: TRBD1 (5 bases). Germline CDR1 LGHNT, CDR2 FRNRAP. V was cut by 2 bases and J by 7 bases, with 11 bases left in between. CDR3 length: 13 residues. The CDR3 nucleotides read TGTGCTAGTGGTTTGACCCTCAGGGATGAAGCTTTCTTT. It is translated as CASGLTLRDEAFF.

The CDR3: CAWNRGLTEAFF. Written as DNA, the CDR3 is TGTGCCTGGAATCGGGGGCTGACTGAAGCTTTCTTT. The genes are TRBV30 and TRBJ1-1, with a possible D match to TRBD1 (6 bases). From germline, CDR1 is GTSNPN and CDR2 SVGIG (reference sequence). The CDR3 loop spans 12 amino acids. The ends were cut back, 4 bases at V and 5 bases at J, with 11 bases in the middle.

The chain joins TRBV6-5 to TRBJ1-2; a possible D gene is TRBD1 (5 bases). CDR1 is MNHEY and CDR2 is SVGAGI in the germline V gene. V shed 7 bases and J shed 4 bases, with 13 bases lying between them. This CDR3 has 13 amino acids. The CDR3 DNA reads TGTGCCAGCACCGAGACAGAAGCCTATGGCTACACCTTC. Translating it yields CASTETEAYGYTF.

J is TRBJ1-3 and V is TRBV6-6; 8 bases align to TRBD1. CDR3 length equals 16 residues. Germline CDR1 MNHNY, CDR2 SVGAGI (reference sequence). V lost 2 bases, J lost 0 bases, and 3 bases stayed unmatched. CDR3 DNA sequence: TGTGCCAGCAGTTACCCTCAGGGGGCCTCTGGAAACACCATATATTTT. Encoded protein: CASSYPQGASGNTIYF.

V gene TRBV5-6 combines with J gene TRBJ2-7; D perhaps matches TRBD1 (6 bases). The length of the CDR3 is 14 residues. Germline V gene sequence: CDR1 SGHDT, CDR2 YYEEEE. The V and J ends lost 4 bases and 1 base respectively, with 12 bases between them. This CDR3 is CASSRGSPSYEQYF. The CDR3 coding sequence is TGTGCCAGCAGCAGGGGGTCGCCATCCTACGAGCAGTACTTC.

This clone was counted once. CDR3 in amino acids: CASSLVQSHGELFF. In DNA form, the CDR3 reads TGCGCCAGCAGCTTGGTACAGAGCCACGGGGAGCTGTTTTTT. The chain links TRBV5-1 to TRBJ2-2; D not certain. This CDR3 is 14 amino acids long. V was trimmed by 0 bases and J by 7 bases, leaving 10 bases between them. Germline V gene data show CDR1 as SGHRS and CDR2 as YFSETQ.

Of note for this clone: At the DNA level, this CDR3 is encoded by other sequences in the same sample as well. V gene TRBV5-1 combines with J gene TRBJ1-2; perhaps TRBD1 as D (5 bases). From germline, CDR1 is SGHRS and CDR2 YFSETQ. This CDR3 has 13 residues. V lost 3 bases, J lost 2 bases, and 8 bases lay in between. CDR3 bases: TGCGCCAGCAGCTCTCAGGGAAACTATGGCTACACCTTC. This sequence encodes CASSSQGNYGYTF.

V usage is TRBV28 and J usage is TRBJ2-3, with TRBD2 identical over 7 bases. The J segment lost 6 bases and the V segment lost 7 bases, leaving 10 bases of the junction unmatched. The CDR3 consists of 14 residues. Per germline, CDR1 MDHEN and CDR2 SYDVKM. CDR3: CASNKGGSSDTQYF. The CDR3 nucleotides read TGTGCCAGCAACAAAGGCGGGAGCTCCGATACGCAGTATTTT.

The rearrangement joins TRBV6-5 to TRBJ2-2; TRBD1 might be the D (6 bases). The CDR3 is made up of 14 amino acids. The germline V gene has CDR1 MNHEY and CDR2 SVGAGI. V shed 0 bases and J shed 7 bases, with 9 bases lying between them. CDR3 in amino acids: CASSYSAGDGELFF. The CDR3, as DNA: TGTGCCAGCAGTTACTCCGCAGGGGACGGGGAGCTGTTTTTT.

This chain joins TRBV5-1 and TRBJ2-7, with a possible D match to TRBD1 (5 bases). The ends were cut back, 0 bases at V and 1 base at J, with 11 bases in the middle. The length of the CDR3 is 15 residues. Germline V CDR1 and CDR2: SGHRS, YFSETQ. CDR3 coding DNA: TGCGCCAGCAGCTTGGGGCAGGGCCCTTCCTACGAGCAGTACTTC. This sequence encodes CASSLGQGPSYEQYF.

The chain links TRBV7-6 to TRBJ2-7; TRBD1 matches at 7 bases. V shed 1 base and J 4 bases; nucleotides not matched to a gene: 7. CDR1 is SGHVS and CDR2 is FNYEAQ in the germline V gene. This CDR3 has 15 residues. CDR3 residues: CASSLGGGTAYEQYF. The CDR3 nucleotides are TGTGCCAGCAGCTTAGGGGGTGGGACAGCGTACGAGCAGTACTTC.

The V call is TRBV5-8, the J call TRBJ1-2; 7 bases agree with TRBD1. The CDR3 is 14 amino acids. The J segment lost 8 bases and the V segment lost 4 bases, leaving 11 bases of the junction unmatched. Germline CDR1 and CDR2: SGHTS and YDEGEE. The CDR3 loop reads CASSTRQGESGYTF. The CDR3 coding sequence is TGTGCCAGCAGCACTAGACAGGGCGAAAGCGGCTACACCTTC.

This chain connects TRBV7-9 to TRBJ1-3, with D perhaps matching TRBD1 (6 bases). This CDR3 is 16 amino acids long. Germline CDR1 reads SEHNR; CDR2 reads FQNEAQ (reference sequence). Trimming cost V 7 bases and J 2 bases, with 18 bases left between them. The CDR3 protein is CASNTRGGLAGNTIYF. Here the CDR3 DNA reads TGTGCCAGCAATACTCGCGGGGGCTTGGCTGGAAACACCATATATTTT.

The chain employs TRBV6-1 and TRBJ1-1, with D perhaps matching TRBD1 (5 bases). The CDR3 has 13 residues. V gave up 10 bases and J gave up 4 bases, with 16 bases separating them. The germline V gene has CDR1 MNHNS and CDR2 SASEGT. The CDR3 nucleotides read TGTGCCACCGGGGGGTTCGGATTCACTGAAGCTTTCTTT. Amino acids: CATGGFGFTEAFF.